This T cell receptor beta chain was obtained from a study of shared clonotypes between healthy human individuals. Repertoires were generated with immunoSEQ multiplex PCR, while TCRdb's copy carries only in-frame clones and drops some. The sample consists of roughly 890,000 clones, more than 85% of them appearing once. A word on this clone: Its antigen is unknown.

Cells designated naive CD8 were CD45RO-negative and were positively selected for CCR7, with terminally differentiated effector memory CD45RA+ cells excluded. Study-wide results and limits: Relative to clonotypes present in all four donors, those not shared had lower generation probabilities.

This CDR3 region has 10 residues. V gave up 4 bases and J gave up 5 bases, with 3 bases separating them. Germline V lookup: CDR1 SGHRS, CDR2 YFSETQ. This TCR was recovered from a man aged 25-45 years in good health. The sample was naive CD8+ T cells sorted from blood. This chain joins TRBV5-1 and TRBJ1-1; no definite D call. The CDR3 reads CASSATEAFF. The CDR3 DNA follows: TGCGCCAGCAGCGCAACTGAAGCTTTCTTT.